These T cell receptor beta chains were read from a single sample in a study of cytomegalovirus exposure and HLA in healthy donors. Profiling relied on immunoSEQ multiplex PCR, and the TCRdb table lists in-frame clones only, not all of them. Of approximately 140,000 clones detected, approximately 82% appear once; the ten largest clones hold under 2%. What was sequenced was PBMCs. The source of these receptors is a woman between 40 and 55 years old in good health and CMV-seronegative. Both conserved end residues are part of each CDR3. The D gene is left open where the match is weak. Only part of the rows carry a size: once, few, many, or a class if the clone is expanded.

CDR3aa	CDR3nt	v_gene	abundance	j_gene	d_gene
CASSQDYSGRQFF	TGTGCCAGCAGCCAAGATTACTCGGGAAGACAGTTCTTC	TRBV14	NA	TRBJ2-1	NA
CASSWPGHYYEQYF	TGTGCCAGCAGCTGGCCGGGACATTACTACGAGCAGTACTTC	TRBV11-1	once	TRBJ2-7	NA
CASSRDWNTEAFF	TGCGCCAGCAGCCGAGACTGGAACACTGAAGCTTTCTTT	TRBV4-3	NA	TRBJ1-1	NA
CASSLSYGTGNTGELFF	TGTGCCAGCAGTTTGTCCTATGGGACAGGAAACACCGGGGAGCTGTTTTTT	TRBV11-2	NA	TRBJ2-2	TRBD1
CAWSLAVESGTFLYGYTF	TGTGCCTGGAGTTTGGCCGTTGAGTCCGGGACTTTCCTCTATGGCTACACCTTC	TRBV30	NA	TRBJ1-2	NA
CASSAGLPNNEQFF	TGTGCCAGCAGCGCCGGACTACCGAACAATGAGCAGTTCTTC	TRBV9	NA	TRBJ2-1	NA
CASSLASGTEAFF	TGTGCCAGCAGCTTAGCATCGGGCACTGAAGCTTTCTTT	TRBV7-8	few	TRBJ1-1	NA
CASSIFTGNTEAFF	TGTGCCAGTAGTATTTTCACAGGAAACACTGAAGCTTTCTTT	TRBV19	NA	TRBJ1-1	NA
CASSFQGVRYNEQFF	TGTGCCAGCAGTTTCCAGGGGGTAAGGTACAATGAGCAGTTCTTC	TRBV28	NA	TRBJ2-1	TRBD1
CASRGPMSYEQYF	TGTGCCAGCAGGGGGCCTATGAGCTACGAGCAGTACTTC	TRBV28	few	TRBJ2-7	NA
CASSSPGWGYTF	TGTGCCAGCAGTTCCCCGGGATGGGGCTACACCTTC	TRBV6-6	NA	TRBJ1-2	NA
CASSLLEPYASSADTQYF	TGTGCCAGCAGTTTATTGGAACCGTACGCTAGCTCGGCAGATACGCAGTATTTT	TRBV28	NA	TRBJ2-3	NA
CASTGWTAQETQYF	TGTGCCAGCACTGGTTGGACAGCCCAAGAGACCCAGTACTTC	TRBV7-9	few	TRBJ2-5	NA
CASSPQGNVGMNTEAFF	TGTGCCAGCTCACCACAGGGGAACGTGGGAATGAACACTGAAGCTTTCTTT	TRBV18	NA	TRBJ1-1	NA
CASSPDGGGSNEQFF	TGTGCCAGCAGCCCTGACGGGGGAGGGTCGAATGAGCAGTTCTTC	TRBV5-4	NA	TRBJ2-1	TRBD2
CASSADRGPHFEQYF	TGTGCCAGCAGCGCAGACAGGGGGCCGCATTTCGAGCAGTACTTC	TRBV7-9	NA	TRBJ2-7	TRBD1
CASSLGRYNEQFF	TGTGCCAGCAGCTTAGGGAGATACAATGAGCAGTTCTTC	TRBV11-2	NA	TRBJ2-1	NA
CASSFQWGQGAGLTDTQYF	TGTGCCAGCAGCTTCCAGTGGGGACAGGGGGCGGGACTCACAGATACGCAGTATTTT	TRBV5-4	NA	TRBJ2-3	TRBD1
CASSMGPGKGEKLFF	TGTGCCAGTAGTATGGGCCCAGGGAAGGGTGAAAAACTGTTTTTT	TRBV19	NA	TRBJ1-4	NA
CASSQGRAAFF	TGTGCCAGCAGCCAAGGCAGGGCAGCTTTCTTT	TRBV4-2	NA	TRBJ1-1	NA
CAWRGTSGYEQYF	TGTGCCTGGAGGGGGACTAGCGGCTACGAGCAGTACTTC	TRBV30	few	TRBJ2-7	TRBD2
CASSAGTAGNTIYF	TGTGCCAGCAGCGCCGGGACAGCTGGAAACACCATATATTTT	TRBV9	NA	TRBJ1-3	TRBD1
CASSERGALDRNTIYF	TGTGCCAGCAGTGAAAGGGGTGCTCTTGACCGGAACACCATATATTTT	TRBV2	few	TRBJ1-3	NA
CASSYGPMGQSKLFF	TGTGCCAGCAGTTACGGGCCCATGGGGCAGAGTAAACTGTTTTTT	TRBV6-6	NA	TRBJ1-4	NA
CASSYKTKQFF	TGTGCCAGCAGCTACAAGACTAAGCAGTTCTTC	TRBV5-6	NA	TRBJ2-1	NA
CASSFVGYGTQYF	TGTGCCAGCAGCTTCGTCGGGTATGGGACCCAGTACTTC	TRBV7-9	once	TRBJ2-5	NA
CASSLENSNQPQHF	TGCGCCAGCAGCTTAGAGAATAGCAATCAGCCCCAGCATTTT	TRBV5-1	few	TRBJ1-5	NA
CASSFRTGSTDTQYF	TGTGCCAGTAGTTTCCGGACAGGGAGCACAGATACGCAGTATTTT	TRBV19	NA	TRBJ2-3	TRBD1
CASSSVWGDEQYF	TGTGCCAGCAGCTCCGTGTGGGGGGACGAGCAGTACTTC	TRBV7-8	NA	TRBJ2-7	NA
CASSQLTGFGEDTQYF	TGTGCCAGCAGCCAGTTGACAGGTTTTGGGGAAGATACGCAGTATTTT	TRBV14	once	TRBJ2-3	NA
CAIRQILQETQYF	TGTGCCATCAGACAGATACTCCAAGAGACCCAGTACTTC	TRBV10-3	NA	TRBJ2-5	NA
CASSFGTSGTGELFF	TGTGCCAGCAGCTTCGGGACTAGCGGTACCGGGGAGCTGTTTTTT	TRBV5-4	NA	TRBJ2-2	TRBD2
CASSPRPPAVLVKQYF	TGTGCCAGCTCACCACGCCCCCCCGCGGTTCTTGTTAAGCAGTACTTC	TRBV18	NA	TRBJ2-7	NA
CASSGSGTLYEQYF	TGTGCCAGCAGCGGCTCCGGGACACTTTACGAGCAGTACTTC	TRBV7-2	NA	TRBJ2-7	NA
CATSRDSVGGGVAGVGIYEQYF	TGTGCCACCAGCAGAGATAGCGTGGGTGGGGGGGTAGCGGGAGTAGGGATCTACGAGCAGTACTTC	TRBV15	NA	TRBJ2-7	TRBD2
CAVDPGGPTEAFF	TGTGCCGTTGACCCAGGGGGCCCCACTGAAGCTTTCTTT	TRBV28	few	TRBJ1-1	TRBD1
CASRIQGRPNEQFF	TGTGCCAGCAGAATCCAGGGCCGACCCAATGAGCAGTTCTTC	TRBV6-1	NA	TRBJ2-1	NA
CASSLSDTHTGELFF	TGTGCCAGCAGCTTATCGGACACCCACACCGGGGAGCTGTTTTTT	TRBV7-7	NA	TRBJ2-2	NA
CASRVDRNYGYTF	TGTGCCAGCAGGGTCGACAGGAACTATGGCTACACCTTC	TRBV28	NA	TRBJ1-2	NA
CASSYGTSGGKETQYF	TGTGCCAGCAGTTACGGGACTAGCGGGGGCAAAGAGACCCAGTACTTC	TRBV28	once	TRBJ2-5	TRBD2